This note documents a single T cell receptor (beta chain) sequence. The sample is drawn from a study of blood T cell repertoires in COVID-19. Study background: Sites across the United States, Italy and Spain contributed samples from acute and convalescent COVID-19. The analysed material was cDNA or gDNA that came from T cells, B-cell-depleted T cells, or PBMCs.

Original data processing: From reference gene primer amplification, estimates of nucleated cell counts were derived. This table comes from immunoSEQ multiplex PCR, and its TCRdb copy is limited to in-frame clones, with some not included. The V and J calls and clone size were taken over from that table, and D and trimming were inferred from the DNA. Seen here are about 140,000 clones, 80% observed once, and the top ten hold around 3.8%. The J segment lost 6 bases and the V segment lost 4 bases, leaving 8 bases of the junction unmatched. The CDR3 is 14 amino acids. Per the germline V gene, CDR1 is SGHNT and CDR2 is YYREEE (reference sequence).

The source is an older man who had recovered from COVID-19. This chain joins TRBV5-4 and TRBJ2-3; the match to TRBD1 covers 7 bases. Sequencing was performed on peripheral blood. CDR3 residues: CASSPGQDVDTQYF. The CDR3 DNA reads as TGTGCCAGCAGCCCAGGACAGGACGTTGATACGCAGTATTTT.